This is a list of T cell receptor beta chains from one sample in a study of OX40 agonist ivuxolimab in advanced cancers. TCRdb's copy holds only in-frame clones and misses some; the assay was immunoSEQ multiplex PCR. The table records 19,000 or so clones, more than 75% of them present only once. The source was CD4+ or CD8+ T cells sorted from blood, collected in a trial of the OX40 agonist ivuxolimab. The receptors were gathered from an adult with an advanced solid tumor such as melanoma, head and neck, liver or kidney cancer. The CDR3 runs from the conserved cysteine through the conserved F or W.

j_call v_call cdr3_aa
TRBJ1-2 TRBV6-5 CASSYPLIQGGYGYTF
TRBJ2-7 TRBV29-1 CSVEDGGRGLGEQYF
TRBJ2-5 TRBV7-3 CASSPNPGQGETQYF
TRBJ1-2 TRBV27 CASSLAGGRLGYTF
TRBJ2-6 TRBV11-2 CASSLVAQGVAGANVLTF
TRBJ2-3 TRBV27 CASSWGGSADTQYF
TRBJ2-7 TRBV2 CASSGSGGAQISFEQYF
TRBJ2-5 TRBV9 CASSELGQSGETQYF
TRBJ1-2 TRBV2 CASNYYLSDGYTF
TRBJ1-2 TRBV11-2 CASSISAVNGGYTF
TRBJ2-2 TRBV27 CASSPGLAGVQLFF
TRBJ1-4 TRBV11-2 CASSFSSGGGLFF
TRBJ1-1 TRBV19 CASSIGGNTEAFF
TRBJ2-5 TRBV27 CASGLETQYF
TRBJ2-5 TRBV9 CASSVAGLAGPEETQYF
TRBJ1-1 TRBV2 CASSVLQGTEAFF
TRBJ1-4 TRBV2 CAIHGAGNEKLFF
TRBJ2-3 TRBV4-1 CASSQEGPDTQYF
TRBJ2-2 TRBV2 CASRWGGEGYLTAGELFF
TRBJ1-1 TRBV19 CASSIIGGLNTEAFF
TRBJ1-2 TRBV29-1 CSVDRDRAATF
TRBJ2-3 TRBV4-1 CASSQEGLAGGISTDTQYF
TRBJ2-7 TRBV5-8 CASTIGVAYEQYF
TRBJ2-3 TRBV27 CASEPSLAGVSTDTQYF
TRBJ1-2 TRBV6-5 CASSYPGAVDYTF
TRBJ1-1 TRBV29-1 CSAQDSLNTEAFF
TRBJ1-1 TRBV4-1 CASSQILQVSTEAFF
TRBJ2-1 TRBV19 CASSMQGGVNEQFF
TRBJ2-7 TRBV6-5 CASSLSQRSYEQYF
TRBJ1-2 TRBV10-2 CASSDEGMGGYTF
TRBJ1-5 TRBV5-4 CAISLQGGNQPQHF
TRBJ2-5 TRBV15 CATSRDRGNQETQYF
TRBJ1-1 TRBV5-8 CASSFSGLLNTEAFF
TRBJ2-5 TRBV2 CASSLGRGAPETQYF
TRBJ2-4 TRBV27 CASSLTSGGAIVQYF
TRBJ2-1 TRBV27 CASRLGQGGYNEQFF
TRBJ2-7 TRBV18 CASSPPDRWSSYEQYF
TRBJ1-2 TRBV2 CASSEEQGRWGDYGYTF
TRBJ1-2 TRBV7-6 CASSTRTGEGGYTF
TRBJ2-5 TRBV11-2 CASSSTSGGRETQYF
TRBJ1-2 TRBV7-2 CASSPRDNNPYGYTF
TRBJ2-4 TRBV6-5 CASSFLGGRAKNIQYF
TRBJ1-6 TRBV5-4 CASSLYSINSPLHF
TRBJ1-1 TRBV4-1 CASSHQGAMTPEAFF
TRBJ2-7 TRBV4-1 CASSLGGGEQYF
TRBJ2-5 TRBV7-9 CASSLDGPSGGLAQYF
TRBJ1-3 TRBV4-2 CASSPTGGADSGNTIYF
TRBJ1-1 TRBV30 CAWSVAKRTEAFF
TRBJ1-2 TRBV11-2 CASSSRGRQDNYGYTF
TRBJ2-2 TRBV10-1 CASSDLTGTPTGELFF